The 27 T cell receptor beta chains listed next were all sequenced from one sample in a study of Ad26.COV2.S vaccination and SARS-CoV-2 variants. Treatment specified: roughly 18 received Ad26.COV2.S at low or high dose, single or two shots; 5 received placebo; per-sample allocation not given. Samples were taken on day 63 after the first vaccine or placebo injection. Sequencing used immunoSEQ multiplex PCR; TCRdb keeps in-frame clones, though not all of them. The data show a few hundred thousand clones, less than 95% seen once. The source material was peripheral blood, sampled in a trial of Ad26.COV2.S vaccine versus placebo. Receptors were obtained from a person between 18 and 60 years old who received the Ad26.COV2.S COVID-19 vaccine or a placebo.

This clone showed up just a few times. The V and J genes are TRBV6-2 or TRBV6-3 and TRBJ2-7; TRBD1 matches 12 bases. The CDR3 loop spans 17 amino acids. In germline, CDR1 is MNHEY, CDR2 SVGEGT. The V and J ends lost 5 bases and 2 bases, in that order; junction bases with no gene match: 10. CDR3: CASSTGTGGASPYEQYF. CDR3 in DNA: TGTGCCAGCAGTACCGGGACAGGGGGCGCGTCCCCCTACGAGCAGTACTTC.

The CDR3 DNA reads TGTGCCTGTTCCCCCGGGCTGGTCTACGAGCAGTACTTC. This encodes CACSPGLVYEQYF. The rearrangement uses TRBV30 and TRBJ2-7; D not resolved. Germline CDR1 GTSNPN, CDR2 SVGIG (reference sequence). This CDR3 has 13 residues. Trimming left V 6 bases short and J 3 bases short, with 15 bases between.

CDR3: CASSPGTGVLKGYYEQYF. The CDR3 DNA reads TGTGCCAGCAGTCCCGGGACAGGGGTACTTAAAGGGTACTACGAGCAGTACTTC. The genes are TRBV6-2 or TRBV6-3 and TRBJ2-7; TRBD1 agrees at 10 bases. CDR1 and CDR2 from the germline V gene are MNHEY and SVGEGT. The V and J ends lost 5 bases and 3 bases, in that order; junction bases with no gene match: 16. The CDR3 is 18 amino acids.

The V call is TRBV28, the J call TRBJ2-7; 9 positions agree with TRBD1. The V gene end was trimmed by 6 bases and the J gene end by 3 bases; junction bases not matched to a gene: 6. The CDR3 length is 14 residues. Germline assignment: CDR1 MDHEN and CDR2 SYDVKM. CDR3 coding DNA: TGTGCCAGCAGGAGGGACAGGGATCTCTACGAGCAGTACTTC. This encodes CASRRDRDLYEQYF.

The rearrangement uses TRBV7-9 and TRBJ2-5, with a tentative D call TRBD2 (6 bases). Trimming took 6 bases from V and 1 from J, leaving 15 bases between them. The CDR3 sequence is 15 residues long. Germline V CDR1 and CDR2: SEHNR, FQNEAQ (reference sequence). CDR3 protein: CASRTSSVPQETQYF. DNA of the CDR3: TGTGCCAGCAGAACTAGCAGTGTGCCCCAAGAGACCCAGTACTTC.

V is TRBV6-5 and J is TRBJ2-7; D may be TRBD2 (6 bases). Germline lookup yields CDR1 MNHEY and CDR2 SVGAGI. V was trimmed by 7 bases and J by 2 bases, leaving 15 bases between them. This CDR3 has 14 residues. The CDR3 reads CASTSGLETYEQYF. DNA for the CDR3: TGTGCCAGCACCTCGGGACTGGAAACCTACGAGCAGTACTTC.

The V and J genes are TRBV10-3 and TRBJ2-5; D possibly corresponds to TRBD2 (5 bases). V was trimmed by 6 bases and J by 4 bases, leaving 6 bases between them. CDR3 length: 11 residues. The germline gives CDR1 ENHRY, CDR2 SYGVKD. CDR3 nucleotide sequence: TGTGCCATCAGAGGAGGAGAGACCCAGTACTTC. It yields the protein CAIRGGETQYF.

CDR3 nucleotide sequence: TGTGCCAGCAGTGAAGGTGTCAGGGGAGGCGAGCAGTACTTC. Its protein product is CASSEGVRGGEQYF. The chain joins TRBV2 to TRBJ2-7, with D perhaps assigned TRBD1 or TRBD2 (6 bases each). Germline CDR1 and CDR2: SNHLY and FYNNEI. V was clipped by 1 base and J by 6 bases, with 13 bases between them. The CDR3 totals 14 residues.

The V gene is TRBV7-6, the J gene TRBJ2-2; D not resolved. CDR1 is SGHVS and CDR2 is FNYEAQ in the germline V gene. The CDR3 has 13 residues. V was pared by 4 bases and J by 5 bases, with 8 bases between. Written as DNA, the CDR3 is TGTGCCAGCAGCTCCTTGCAGACCGGGGAGCTGTTTTTT. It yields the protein CASSSLQTGELFF. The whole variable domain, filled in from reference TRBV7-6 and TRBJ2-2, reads GAGVSQSPRYKVTKRGQDVALRCDPISGHVSLYWYRQALGQGPEFLTYFNYEAQQDKSGLPNDRFSAERPEGSISTLTIQRTEQRDSAMYRCASSSLQTGELFFGEGSRLTVL.

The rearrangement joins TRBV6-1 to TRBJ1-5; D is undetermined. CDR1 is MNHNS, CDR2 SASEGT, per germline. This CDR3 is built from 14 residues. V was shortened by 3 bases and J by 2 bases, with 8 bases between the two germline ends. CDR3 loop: CASSDLGRNQPQHF. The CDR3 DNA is TGTGCCAGCAGTGATTTGGGCCGCAATCAGCCCCAGCATTTT.

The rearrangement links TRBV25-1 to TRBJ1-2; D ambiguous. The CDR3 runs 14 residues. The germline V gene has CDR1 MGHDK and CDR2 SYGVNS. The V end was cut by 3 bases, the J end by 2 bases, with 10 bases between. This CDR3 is CASSDGWSNYGYTF. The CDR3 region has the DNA TGTGCCAGCAGTGACGGGTGGAGCAACTATGGCTACACCTTC.

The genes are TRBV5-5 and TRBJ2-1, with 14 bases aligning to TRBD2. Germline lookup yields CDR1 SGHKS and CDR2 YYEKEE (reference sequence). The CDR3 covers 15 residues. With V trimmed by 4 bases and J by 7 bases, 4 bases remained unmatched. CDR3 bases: TGTGCCAGCAGCGGGACTAGCGGGAGTCTAAATGAGCAGTTCTTC. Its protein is CASSGTSGSLNEQFF. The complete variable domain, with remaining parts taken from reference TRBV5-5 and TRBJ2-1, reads DAGVTQSPTHLIKTRGQQVTLRCSPISGHKSVSWYQQVLGQGPQFIFQYYEKEERGRGNFPDRFSARQFPNYSSELNVNALLLGDSALYLCASSGTSGSLNEQFFGPGTRLTVL.

The CDR3 DNA reads TGCGCCAGCAGCTTGGGAGGCGGGTCCCAAGAGACCCAGTACTTC. Residues: CASSLGGGSQETQYF. This chain links TRBV5-1 with TRBJ2-5; weak D call: TRBD2 (5 bases). CDR1 and CDR2 (germline): SGHRS, YFSETQ. The CDR3 has 15 residues. V lost 0 bases and J lost 1, with 10 bases in between.

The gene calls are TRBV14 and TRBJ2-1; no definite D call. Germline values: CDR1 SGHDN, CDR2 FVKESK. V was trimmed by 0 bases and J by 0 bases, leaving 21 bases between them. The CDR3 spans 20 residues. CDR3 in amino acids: CASSQDRQLNLRSSYNEQFF. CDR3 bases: TGTGCCAGCAGCCAAGATAGGCAACTTAACCTCCGGAGCTCCTACAATGAGCAGTTCTTC.

The CDR3 DNA is TGTGCCAGCAGCTCGACAGGGTTCCAACCGTTCTACGAGCAGTACTTC. Protein product: CASSSTGFQPFYEQYF. The genes are TRBV7-9 and TRBJ2-7; 7 bases are a match to TRBD1. The ends lost 4 bases at V and 3 bases at J; junction bases unmatched: 12. The germline gives CDR1 SEHNR, CDR2 FQNEAQ (reference sequence). This CDR3 has 16 amino acids.

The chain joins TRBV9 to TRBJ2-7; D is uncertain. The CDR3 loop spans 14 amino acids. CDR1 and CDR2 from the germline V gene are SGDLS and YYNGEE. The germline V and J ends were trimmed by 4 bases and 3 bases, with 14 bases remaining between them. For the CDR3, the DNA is TGTGCCAGCAGCCCCGGATCCCCGAGCTACGAGCAGTACTTC. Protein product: CASSPGSPSYEQYF.

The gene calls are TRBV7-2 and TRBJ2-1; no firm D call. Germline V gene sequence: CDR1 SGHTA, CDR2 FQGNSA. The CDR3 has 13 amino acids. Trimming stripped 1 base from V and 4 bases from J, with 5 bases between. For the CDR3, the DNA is TGTGCCAGCAGCTTAGGCCTTTACAATGAGCAGTTCTTC. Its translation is CASSLGLYNEQFF.

Written as DNA, the CDR3 is TGTGCCAGCAGTGAAGGAGGCAGGTTGAATTCACCCCTCCACTTT. It codes for CASSEGGRLNSPLHF. The J gene is TRBJ1-6, the V gene TRBV2; D gene uncertain. V was trimmed by 1 base and J by 7 bases, leaving 11 bases between them. CDR1 and CDR2 from the germline V gene are SNHLY and FYNNEI. This CDR3 has 15 residues.

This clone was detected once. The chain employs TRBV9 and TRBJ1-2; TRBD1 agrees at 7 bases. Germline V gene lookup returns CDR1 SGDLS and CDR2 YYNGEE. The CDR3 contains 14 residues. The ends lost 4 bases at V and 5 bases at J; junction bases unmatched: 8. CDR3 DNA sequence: TGTGCCAGCAGCCCGGTAGGGGGCGAATATGGCTACACCTTC. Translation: CASSPVGGEYGYTF.

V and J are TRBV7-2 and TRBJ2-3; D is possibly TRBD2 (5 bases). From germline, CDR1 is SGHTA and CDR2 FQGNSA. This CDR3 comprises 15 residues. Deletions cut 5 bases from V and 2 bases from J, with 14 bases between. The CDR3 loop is CASSALVTLTDTQYF. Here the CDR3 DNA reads TGTGCCAGCAGCGCACTAGTTACCCTCACAGATACGCAGTATTTT.

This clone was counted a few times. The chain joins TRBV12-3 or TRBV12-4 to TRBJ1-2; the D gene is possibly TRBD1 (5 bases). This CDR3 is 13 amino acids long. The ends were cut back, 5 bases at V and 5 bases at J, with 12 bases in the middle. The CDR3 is CASSRDGKYGYTF. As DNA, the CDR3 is TGTGCCAGCAGTCGGGACGGAAAATATGGCTACACCTTC.

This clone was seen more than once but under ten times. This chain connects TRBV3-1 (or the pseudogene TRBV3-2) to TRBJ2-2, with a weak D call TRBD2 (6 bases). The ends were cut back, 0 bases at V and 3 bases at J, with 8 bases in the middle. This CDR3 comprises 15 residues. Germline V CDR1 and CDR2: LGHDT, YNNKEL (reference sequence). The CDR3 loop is CASSQDWGDTGELFF. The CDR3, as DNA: TGTGCCAGCAGCCAAGATTGGGGGGACACCGGGGAGCTGTTTTTT.

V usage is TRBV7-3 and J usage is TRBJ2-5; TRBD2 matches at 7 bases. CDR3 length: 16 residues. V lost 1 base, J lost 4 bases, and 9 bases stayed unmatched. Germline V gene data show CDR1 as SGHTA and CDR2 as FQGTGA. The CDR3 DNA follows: TGTGCCAGCAGCTTAAAGGGTCGCATAGCGGGAGAGACCCAGTACTTC. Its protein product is CASSLKGRIAGETQYF. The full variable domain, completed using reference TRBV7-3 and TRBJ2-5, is GAGVSQTPSNKVTEKGKYVELRCDPISGHTALYWYRQSLGQGPEFLIYFQGTGAADDSGLPNDRFFAVRPEGSVSTLKIQRTERGDSAVYLCASSLKGRIAGETQYFGPGTRLLVL.

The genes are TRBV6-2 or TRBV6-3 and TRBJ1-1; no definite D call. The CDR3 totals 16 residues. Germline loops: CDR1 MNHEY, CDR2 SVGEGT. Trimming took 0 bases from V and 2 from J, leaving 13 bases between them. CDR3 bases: TGTGCCAGCAGTTACTCGGCAAGCAATCAAAACACTGAAGCTTTCTTT. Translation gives CASSYSASNQNTEAFF.

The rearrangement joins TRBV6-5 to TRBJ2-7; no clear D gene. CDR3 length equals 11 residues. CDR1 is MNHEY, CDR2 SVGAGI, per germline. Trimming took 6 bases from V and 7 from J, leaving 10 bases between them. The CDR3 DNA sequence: TGTGCCAGCAGGGGCCTTAGAGAGCAGTACTTC. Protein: CASRGLREQYF.

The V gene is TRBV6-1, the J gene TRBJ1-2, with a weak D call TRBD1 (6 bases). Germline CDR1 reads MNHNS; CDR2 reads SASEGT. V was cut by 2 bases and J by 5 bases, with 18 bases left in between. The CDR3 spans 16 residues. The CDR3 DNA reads TGTGCCAGCAGTGAATATGCCCCCGGGACACTATATGGCTACACCTTC. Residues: CASSEYAPGTLYGYTF.

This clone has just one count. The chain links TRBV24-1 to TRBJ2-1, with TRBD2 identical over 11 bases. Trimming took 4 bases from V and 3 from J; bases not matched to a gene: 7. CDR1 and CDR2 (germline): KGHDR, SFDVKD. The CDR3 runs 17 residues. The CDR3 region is CATSDPGLADFYNEQFF. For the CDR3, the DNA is TGTGCCACCAGTGACCCGGGACTAGCGGACTTCTACAATGAGCAGTTCTTC.